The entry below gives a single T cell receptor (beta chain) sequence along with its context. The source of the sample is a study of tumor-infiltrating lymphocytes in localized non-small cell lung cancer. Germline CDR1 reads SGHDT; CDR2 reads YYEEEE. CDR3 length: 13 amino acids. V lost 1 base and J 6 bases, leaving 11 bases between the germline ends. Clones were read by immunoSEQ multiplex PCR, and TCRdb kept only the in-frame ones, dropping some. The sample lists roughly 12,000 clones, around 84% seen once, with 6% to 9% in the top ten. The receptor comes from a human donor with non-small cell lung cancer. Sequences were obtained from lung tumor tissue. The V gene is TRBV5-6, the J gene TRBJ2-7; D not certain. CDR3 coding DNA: TGTGCCAGCAGCTTGAGTATAGCTCTCGAGCAGTACTTC. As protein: CASSLSIALEQYF. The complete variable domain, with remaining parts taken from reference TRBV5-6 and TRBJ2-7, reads DAGVTQSPTHLIKTRGQQVTLRCSPKSGHDTVSWYQQALGQGPQFIFQYYEEEERQRGNFPDRFSGHQFPNYSSELNVNALLLGDSALYLCASSLSIALEQYFGPGTRLTVT.